This TCR beta chain derives from a study of cytomegalovirus exposure and HLA in healthy donors. Worth noting for this clone: What it binds is not known. The sample contains more than one DNA sequence encoding this CDR3.

Germline assignment: CDR1 MNHNY and CDR2 SVGAGI (reference sequence). The CDR3 length is 13 residues. The V segment lost 8 bases and the J segment 2 bases; nucleotides outside the gene matches: 2. Study outcomes and limitations: In a later analysis, CMV-associated beta chains were mostly HLA-associated, it appeared.

A multiplex PCR was run with 60 Vbeta primers and 13 Jbeta primers. Some clones are missing from TCRdb's copy, which holds only in-frame ones; the method was immunoSEQ multiplex PCR. This table holds 75,000 to 95,000 clones, just under 70% found once. J is TRBJ2-2 and V is TRBV6-6, with 7 nucleotides matching TRBD1. This receptor was identified in a man aged 50 to 60 in good health and CMV-seronegative. The sample comprised PBMCs. The CDR3 region is CASRDSNTGELFF. CDR3 nucleotide sequence: TGTGCCAGCCGGGACAGTAACACCGGGGAGCTGTTTTTT.